The 8 T cell receptor beta chains below all came from one sample that was sequenced in a study of cytomegalovirus exposure and HLA in healthy donors. Here immunoSEQ multiplex PCR was the method, and the copy in TCRdb shows in-frame clones only, minus some. The table records 150,000 to 200,000 clones, 70% to 90% of them present only once. Specimen: PBMCs. These receptors came from a man between 18 and 29 years old in good health and CMV-seronegative.

This chain links TRBV5-6 with TRBJ2-3, with 11 bases lining up with TRBD1. The V gene end was trimmed by 4 bases and the J gene end by 5 bases; junction bases not matched to a gene: 15. The CDR3 has 18 residues. The germline gives CDR1 SGHDT, CDR2 YYEEEE. The DNA of the CDR3 is TGTGCCAGCAGCCTCAAACTCCGGACAGGGGGCATTGGAGATACGCAGTATTTT. Translation: CASSLKLRTGGIGDTQYF.

The chain is built from TRBV29-1 and TRBJ2-1; possibly TRBD2 for D (6 bases). Germline loops: CDR1 SQVTM, CDR2 ANQGSEA. This CDR3 region has 14 residues. V dropped 3 bases and J dropped 14 bases, with 23 bases sitting between them. DNA for the CDR3: TGCAGCGTTGATCCAGGGAGAGGGGAGGTCCCTAAGTTCTTC. Protein product: CSVDPGRGEVPKFF.

The gene calls are TRBV6-1 and TRBJ1-3; D not resolved. Germline CDR1 is MNHNS and CDR2 is SASEGT. The CDR3 totals 13 residues. Trimming pared 7 bases from V and 6 bases from J, leaving 13 bases between. The DNA for the CDR3 is TGTGCCAGCACGCCAGAAGAAGAAAACACCATATATTTT. Encoded protein: CASTPEEENTIYF.

As DNA, the CDR3 is TGTGCCAGCAGCCCAGGAGGGCACGCCGGGGAGCTGTTTTTT. It is translated as CASSPGGHAGELFF. The J gene is TRBJ2-2, the V gene TRBV7-2, with D perhaps TRBD2 (6 bases). Trimming took off 5 bases at V and 6 bases at J, with 13 bases between the two ends. The CDR3 loop spans 14 amino acids. Germline assignment: CDR1 SGHTA and CDR2 FQGNSA.

This clone turned up a few times. The chain couples TRBV7-9 to TRBJ2-7, with 9 positions matching TRBD1. CDR3 length: 14 amino acids. CDR1 is SEHNR and CDR2 is FQNEAQ in the germline V gene (reference sequence). After removal of 3 bases from V and 2 bases from J, the junction contained 2 bases not matched to a gene. CDR3: CASSLTGGTYEQYF. CDR3 sequence (DNA): TGTGCCAGCAGCTTGACAGGGGGAACCTACGAGCAGTACTTC.

The rearrangement uses TRBV7-2 and TRBJ1-2, with TRBD1 as a possible D gene (6 bases). Germline loops: CDR1 SGHTA, CDR2 FQGNSA. CDR3 size: 13 residues. Trimming pared 6 bases from V and 5 bases from J, leaving 13 bases between. CDR3 in DNA: TGTGCCAGCAGGCTACAGGGACTATATGGCTACACCTTC. Its translation is CASRLQGLYGYTF.

V and J are TRBV29-1 and TRBJ1-1; perhaps TRBD1 as D (5 bases). Germline V gene lookup returns CDR1 SQVTM and CDR2 ANQGSEA. Trimming removed 6 bases from V and 5 bases from J, with 13 bases in between. The CDR3 is made up of 12 amino acids. The CDR3 loop is CSVTAGYTEAFF. Here the CDR3 DNA reads TGCAGCGTCACAGCAGGGTATACTGAAGCTTTCTTT.

The DNA of the CDR3 is TGTGCCAGCAGCTTAGCGGGAGGGTTATACAATGAGCAGTTCTTC. Protein product: CASSLAGGLYNEQFF. The rearrangement links TRBV6-4 to TRBJ2-1, with 11 bases matching TRBD2. The CDR3 totals 15 residues. V lost 6 bases to trimming and J lost 4 bases; unmatched junction nucleotides: 5. Per germline, CDR1 MRHNA and CDR2 SNTAGT.